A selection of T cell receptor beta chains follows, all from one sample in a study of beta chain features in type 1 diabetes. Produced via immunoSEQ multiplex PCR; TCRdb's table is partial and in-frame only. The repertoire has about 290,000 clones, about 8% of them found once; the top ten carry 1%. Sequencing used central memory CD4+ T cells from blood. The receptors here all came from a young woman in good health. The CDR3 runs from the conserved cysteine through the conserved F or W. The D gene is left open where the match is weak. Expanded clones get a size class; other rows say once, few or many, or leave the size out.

CDR3: CASSLGASGNNEQFF
DNA: TGTGCCAGCAGCTTAGGGGCTAGCGGTAACAATGAGCAGTTCTTC
D: TRBD2
V: TRBV11-3
J: TRBJ2-1
size: once

CDR3: CASSLLTAEAFF
DNA: TGTGCCAGCAGTTTATTGACAGCTGAAGCTTTCTTT
D: .
V: TRBV28
J: TRBJ1-1
size: .

CDR3: CASSRDSGGTDTQYF
DNA: TGTGCCAGCAGCCGGGACTCAGGAGGGACAGATACGCAGTATTTT
D: .
V: TRBV2
J: TRBJ2-3
size: few

CDR3: CASSLAGEGNTEAFF
DNA: TGTGCCAGCAGCTTGGCAGGGGAGGGGAACACTGAAGCTTTCTTT
D: .
V: TRBV5-4
J: TRBJ1-1
size: few

CDR3: CASSLTGRTTNTGELFF
DNA: TGTGCCAGCAGCTTAACGGGGCGGACCACGAACACCGGGGAGCTGTTTTTT
D: .
V: TRBV7-3
J: TRBJ2-2
size: many

CDR3: CASSVGETQYF
DNA: TGTGCCAGCAGCGTCGGAGAGACCCAGTACTTC
D: .
V: TRBV14
J: TRBJ2-5
size: many

CDR3: CASSQPGRHTGELFF
DNA: TGTGCCAGCAGCCAACCGGGGAGGCACACCGGGGAGCTGTTTTTT
D: .
V: TRBV4-2
J: TRBJ2-2
size: many

CDR3: CASSVGTGTEAFF
DNA: TGTGCCAGCAGTGTCGGGACAGGCACTGAAGCTTTCTTT
D: TRBD1
V: TRBV2
J: TRBJ1-1
size: .

CDR3: CASTSQIGGLAVEQFF
DNA: TGTGCCAGCACCTCACAAATCGGCGGACTAGCGGTTGAGCAGTTCTTC
D: TRBD2
V: TRBV13
J: TRBJ2-1
size: many

CDR3: CASSEFPDGSGNTIYF
DNA: TGTGCCAGCAGTGAATTTCCCGATGGCTCTGGAAACACCATATATTTT
D: .
V: TRBV25-1
J: TRBJ1-3
size: .

CDR3: CAISGQEDYTF
DNA: TGTGCCATCAGCGGTCAGGAGGACTACACCTTC
D: .
V: TRBV10-3
J: TRBJ1-2
size: few